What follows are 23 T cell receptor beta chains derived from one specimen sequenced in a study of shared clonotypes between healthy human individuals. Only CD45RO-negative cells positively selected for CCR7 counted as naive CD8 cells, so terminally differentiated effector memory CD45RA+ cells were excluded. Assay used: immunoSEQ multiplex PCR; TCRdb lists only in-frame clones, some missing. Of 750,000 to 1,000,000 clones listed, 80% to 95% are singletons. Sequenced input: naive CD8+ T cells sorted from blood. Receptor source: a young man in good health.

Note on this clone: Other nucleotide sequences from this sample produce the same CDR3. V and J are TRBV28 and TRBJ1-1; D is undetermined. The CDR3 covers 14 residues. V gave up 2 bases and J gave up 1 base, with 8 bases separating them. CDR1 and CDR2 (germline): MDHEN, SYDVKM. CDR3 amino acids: CASSLSGTNTEAFF. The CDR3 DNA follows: TGTGCCAGCAGTTTAAGTGGTACGAACACTGAAGCTTTCTTT. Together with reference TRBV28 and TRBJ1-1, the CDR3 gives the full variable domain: DVKVTQSSRYLVKRTGEKVFLECVQDMDHENMFWYRQDPGLGLRLIYFSYDVKMKEKGDIPEGYSVSREKKERFSLILESASTNQTSMYLCASSLSGTNTEAFFGQGTRLTVV.

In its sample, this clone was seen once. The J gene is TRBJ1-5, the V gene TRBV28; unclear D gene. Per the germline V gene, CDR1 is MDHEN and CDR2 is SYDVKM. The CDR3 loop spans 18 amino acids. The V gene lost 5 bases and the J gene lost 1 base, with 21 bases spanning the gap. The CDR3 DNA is TGTGCCAGCAGTCCCGTCGGAACATTGCAATTCAGCAATCAGCCCCAGCATTTT. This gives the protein CASSPVGTLQFSNQPQHF.

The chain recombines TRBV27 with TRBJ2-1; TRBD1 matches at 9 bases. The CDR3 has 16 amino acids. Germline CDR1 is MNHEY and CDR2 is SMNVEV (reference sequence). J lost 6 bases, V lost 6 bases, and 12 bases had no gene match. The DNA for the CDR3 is TGTGCCAGCAGGAGGACAGGGGCTTGGGGTTTCAATGAGCAGTTCTTC. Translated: CASRRTGAWGFNEQFF.

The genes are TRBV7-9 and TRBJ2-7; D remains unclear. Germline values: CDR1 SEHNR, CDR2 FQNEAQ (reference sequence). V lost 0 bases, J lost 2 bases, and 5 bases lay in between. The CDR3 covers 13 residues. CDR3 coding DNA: TGTGCCAGCAGCTTAGCGAACACCTACGAGCAGTACTTC. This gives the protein CASSLANTYEQYF.

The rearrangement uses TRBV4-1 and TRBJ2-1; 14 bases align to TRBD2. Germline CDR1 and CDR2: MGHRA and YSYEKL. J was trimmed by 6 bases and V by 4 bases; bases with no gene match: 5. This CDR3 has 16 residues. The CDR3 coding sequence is TGCGCCAGCAGCCCTGGGACTAGCGGGAGAGCCAATGAGCAGTTCTTC. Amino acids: CASSPGTSGRANEQFF.

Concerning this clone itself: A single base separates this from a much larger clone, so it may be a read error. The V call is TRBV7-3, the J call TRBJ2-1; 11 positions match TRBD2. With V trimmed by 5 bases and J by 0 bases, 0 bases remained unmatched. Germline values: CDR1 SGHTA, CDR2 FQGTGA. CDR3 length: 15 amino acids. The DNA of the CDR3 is TGTGCCAGCAGCACTAGCGGGAGCTCCTACAATGAGCAGTTCTTC. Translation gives CASSTSGSSYNEQFF.

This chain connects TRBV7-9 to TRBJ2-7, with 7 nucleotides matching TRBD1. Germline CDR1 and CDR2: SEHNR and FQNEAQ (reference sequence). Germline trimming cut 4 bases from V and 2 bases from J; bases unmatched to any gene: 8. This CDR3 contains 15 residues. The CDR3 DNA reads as TGTGCCAGCAGCTCTCGACAGGGCCTAACCTACGAGCAGTACTTC. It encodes CASSSRQGLTYEQYF. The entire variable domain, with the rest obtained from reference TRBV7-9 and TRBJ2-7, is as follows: DTGVSQNPRHKITKRGQNVTFRCDPISEHNRLYWYRQTLGQGPEFLTYFQNEAQLEKSRLLSDRFSAERPKGSFSTLEIQRTEQGDSAMYLCASSSRQGLTYEQYFGPGTRLTVT.

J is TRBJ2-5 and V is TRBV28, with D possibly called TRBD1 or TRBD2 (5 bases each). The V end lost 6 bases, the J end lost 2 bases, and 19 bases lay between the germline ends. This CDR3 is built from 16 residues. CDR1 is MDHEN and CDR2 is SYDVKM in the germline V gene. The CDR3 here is CASRISPGRGQETQYF. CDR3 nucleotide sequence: TGTGCCAGCAGAATATCCCCGGGACGGGGACAAGAGACCCAGTACTTC. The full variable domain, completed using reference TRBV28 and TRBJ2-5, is DVKVTQSSRYLVKRTGEKVFLECVQDMDHENMFWYRQDPGLGLRLIYFSYDVKMKEKGDIPEGYSVSREKKERFSLILESASTNQTSMYLCASRISPGRGQETQYFGPGTRLLVL.

This CDR3 is CASSLSSGRFDEQFF. The CDR3 DNA reads as TGTGCCAGCAGCTTATCTAGCGGGAGGTTTGATGAGCAGTTCTTC. This sequence joins TRBV7-2 and TRBJ2-1, with 11 nucleotides matching TRBD2. This CDR3 has 15 amino acids. V gave up 2 bases and J gave up 8 bases; unmatched junction bases: 5. The germline V gene encodes CDR1 SGHTA and CDR2 FQGNSA. Based on the CDR3 plus reference TRBV7-2 and TRBJ2-1, the full variable domain is GAGVSQSPSNKVTEKGKDVELRCDPISGHTALYWYRQSLGQGLEFLIYFQGNSAPDKSGLPSDRFSAERTGGSVSTLTIQRTQQEDSAVYLCASSLSSGRFDEQFFGPGTRLTVL.

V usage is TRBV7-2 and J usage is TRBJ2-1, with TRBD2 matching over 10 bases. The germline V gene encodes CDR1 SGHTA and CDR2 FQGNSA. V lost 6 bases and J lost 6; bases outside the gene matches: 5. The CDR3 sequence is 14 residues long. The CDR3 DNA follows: TGTGCCAGCAGGTCTAGCGGGGGCCCCAATGAGCAGTTCTTC. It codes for CASRSSGGPNEQFF.

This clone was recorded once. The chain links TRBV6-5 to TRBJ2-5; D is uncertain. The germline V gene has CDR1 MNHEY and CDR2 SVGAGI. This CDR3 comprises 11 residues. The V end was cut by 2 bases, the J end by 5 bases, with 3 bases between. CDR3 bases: TGTGCCAGCAGTTACCGGGAGACCCAGTACTTC. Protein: CASSYRETQYF.

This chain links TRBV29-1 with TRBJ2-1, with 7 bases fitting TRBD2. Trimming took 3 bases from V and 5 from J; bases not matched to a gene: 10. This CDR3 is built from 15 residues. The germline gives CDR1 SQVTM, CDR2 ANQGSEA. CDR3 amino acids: CSVEHKGRANNEQFF. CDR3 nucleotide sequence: TGCAGCGTTGAGCATAAGGGGAGGGCCAACAATGAGCAGTTCTTC.

CDR3 loop: CASSVGGDDYEQYF. CDR3 DNA sequence: TGTGCCAGCAGCGTAGGGGGGGACGACTACGAGCAGTACTTC. V usage is TRBV9 and J usage is TRBJ2-7; D is perhaps TRBD2 (6 bases). Per germline, CDR1 SGDLS and CDR2 YYNGEE. This CDR3 contains 14 residues. V lost 0 bases to trimming and J lost 3 bases, with 10 bases between them.

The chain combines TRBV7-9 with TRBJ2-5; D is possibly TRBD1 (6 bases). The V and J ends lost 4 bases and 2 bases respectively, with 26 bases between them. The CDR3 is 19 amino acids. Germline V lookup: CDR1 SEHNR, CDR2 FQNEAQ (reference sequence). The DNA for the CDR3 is TGTGCCAGCAGCTACTTAGAGGGATTCCAGGGGCAATCTCAAGAGACCCAGTACTTC. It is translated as CASSYLEGFQGQSQETQYF.

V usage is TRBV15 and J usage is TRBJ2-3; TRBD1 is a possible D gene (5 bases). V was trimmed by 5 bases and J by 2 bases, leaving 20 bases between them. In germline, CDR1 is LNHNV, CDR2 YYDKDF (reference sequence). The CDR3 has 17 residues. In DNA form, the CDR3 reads TGTGCCACCAGCTCTCCTAAAGGGGATCAAGTCACAGATACGCAGTATTTT. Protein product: CATSSPKGDQVTDTQYF.

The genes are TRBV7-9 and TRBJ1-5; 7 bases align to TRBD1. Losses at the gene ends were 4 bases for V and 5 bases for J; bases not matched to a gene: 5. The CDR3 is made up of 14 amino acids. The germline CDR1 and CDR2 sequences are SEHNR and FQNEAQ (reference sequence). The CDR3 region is CASSSTGADQPQHF. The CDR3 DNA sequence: TGTGCCAGCAGCTCTACAGGGGCGGATCAGCCCCAGCATTTT.

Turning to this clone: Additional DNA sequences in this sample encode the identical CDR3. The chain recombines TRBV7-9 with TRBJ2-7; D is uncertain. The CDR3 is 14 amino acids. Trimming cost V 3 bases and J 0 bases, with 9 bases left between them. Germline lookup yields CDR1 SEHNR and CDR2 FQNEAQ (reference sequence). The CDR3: CASSLGGLSYEQYF. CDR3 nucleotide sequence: TGTGCCAGCAGCTTGGGTGGGCTCTCCTACGAGCAGTACTTC.

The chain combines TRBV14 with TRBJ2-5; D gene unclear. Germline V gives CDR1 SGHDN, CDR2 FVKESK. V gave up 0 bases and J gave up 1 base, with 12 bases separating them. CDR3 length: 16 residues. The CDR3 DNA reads TGTGCCAGCAGCCAAGAATACGAGGCGGTCCAAGAGACCCAGTACTTC. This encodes CASSQEYEAVQETQYF.

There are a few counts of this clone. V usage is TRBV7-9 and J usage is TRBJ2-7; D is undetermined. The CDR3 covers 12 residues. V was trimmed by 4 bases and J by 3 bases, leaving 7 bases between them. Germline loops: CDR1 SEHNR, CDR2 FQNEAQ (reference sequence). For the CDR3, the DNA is TGTGCCAGCAGCTACGGAGACTACGAGCAGTACTTC. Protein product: CASSYGDYEQYF. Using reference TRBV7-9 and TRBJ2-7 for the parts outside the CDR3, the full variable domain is DTGVSQNPRHKITKRGQNVTFRCDPISEHNRLYWYRQTLGQGPEFLTYFQNEAQLEKSRLLSDRFSAERPKGSFSTLEIQRTEQGDSAMYLCASSYGDYEQYFGPGTRLTVT.

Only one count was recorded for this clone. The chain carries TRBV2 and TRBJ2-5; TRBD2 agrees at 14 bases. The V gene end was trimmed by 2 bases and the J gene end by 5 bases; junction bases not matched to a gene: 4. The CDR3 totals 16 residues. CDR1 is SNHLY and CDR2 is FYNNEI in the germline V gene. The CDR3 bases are TGTGCCAGCAGTGAACTGACTAGCGGGAGGGGCGAGACCCAGTACTTC. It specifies CASSELTSGRGETQYF.

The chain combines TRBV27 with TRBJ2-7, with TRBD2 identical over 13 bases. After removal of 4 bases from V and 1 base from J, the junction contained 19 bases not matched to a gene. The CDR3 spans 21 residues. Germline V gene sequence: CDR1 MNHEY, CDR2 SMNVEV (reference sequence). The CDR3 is CASSSEYLGTSGEQPSYEQYF. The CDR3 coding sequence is TGTGCCAGCAGTTCAGAGTACCTGGGGACTAGCGGGGAACAACCATCCTACGAGCAGTACTTC.

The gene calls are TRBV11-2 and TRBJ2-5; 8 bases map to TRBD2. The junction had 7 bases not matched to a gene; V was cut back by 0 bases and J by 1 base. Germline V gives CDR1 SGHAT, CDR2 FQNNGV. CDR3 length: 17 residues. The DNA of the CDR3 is TGTGCCAGCAGCTTAGAAGTTTTAGCGGGATCCCAAGAGACCCAGTACTTC. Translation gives CASSLEVLAGSQETQYF.

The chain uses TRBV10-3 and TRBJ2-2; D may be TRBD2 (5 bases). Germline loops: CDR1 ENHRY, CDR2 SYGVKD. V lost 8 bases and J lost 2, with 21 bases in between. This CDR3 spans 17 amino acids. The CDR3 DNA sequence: TGTGCCATCTTAAATCTGGCTAGCCCTGATAACACCGGGGAGCTGTTTTTT. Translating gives CAILNLASPDNTGELFF.